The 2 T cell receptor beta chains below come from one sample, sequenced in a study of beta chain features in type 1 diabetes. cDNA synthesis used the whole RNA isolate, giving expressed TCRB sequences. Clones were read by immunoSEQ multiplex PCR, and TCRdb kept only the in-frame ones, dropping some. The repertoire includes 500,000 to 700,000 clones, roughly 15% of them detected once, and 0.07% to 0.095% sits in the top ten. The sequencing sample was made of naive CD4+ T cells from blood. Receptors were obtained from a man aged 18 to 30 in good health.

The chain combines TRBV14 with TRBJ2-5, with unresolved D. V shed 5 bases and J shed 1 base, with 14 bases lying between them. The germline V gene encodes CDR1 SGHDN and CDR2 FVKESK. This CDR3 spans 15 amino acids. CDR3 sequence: CASSSARGFQETQYF. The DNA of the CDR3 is TGTGCCAGCAGCTCAGCGAGAGGATTCCAAGAGACCCAGTACTTC.

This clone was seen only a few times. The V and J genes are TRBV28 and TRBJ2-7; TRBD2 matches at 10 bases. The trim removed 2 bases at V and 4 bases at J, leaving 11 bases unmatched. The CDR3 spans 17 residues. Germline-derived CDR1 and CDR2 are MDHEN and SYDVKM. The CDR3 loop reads CASSLIVSGRTHYEQYF. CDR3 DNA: TGTGCCAGCAGTTTAATAGTTAGCGGGAGGACACATTACGAGCAGTACTTC.